The clone carrying this T cell receptor (beta chain) was seen repeatedly, ten times or more. This entry belongs to a study of Graves' ophthalmopathy and Graves' hyperthyroidism. CDR3 regions of TCR beta were amplified from RNA transcripts. Following a first-round RT-PCR that used HTBI primers, a second-round multiplex PCR was carried out. TCRdb independently ran MiXCR on the multiplex PCR reads; one entry per CDR3 protein. The sample shows roughly 300,000 distinct CDR3 sequences, roughly 17% of them seen only once. V lost 5 bases and J 4 bases, leaving 12 bases between the germline ends. The length of the CDR3 is 13 residues. Germline CDR1 LGHNA, CDR2 YSLEER.

The TCR was taken from an adult man with Graves' ophthalmopathy. The gene calls are TRBV4-3 and TRBJ2-7; tentatively, D is TRBD2 (6 bases). What was sequenced was peripheral blood. CDR3 loop: CASSWCRGYEQYF. The CDR3 DNA is TGCGCCAGCAGCTGGTGCCGGGGGTACGAGCAGTACTTC.